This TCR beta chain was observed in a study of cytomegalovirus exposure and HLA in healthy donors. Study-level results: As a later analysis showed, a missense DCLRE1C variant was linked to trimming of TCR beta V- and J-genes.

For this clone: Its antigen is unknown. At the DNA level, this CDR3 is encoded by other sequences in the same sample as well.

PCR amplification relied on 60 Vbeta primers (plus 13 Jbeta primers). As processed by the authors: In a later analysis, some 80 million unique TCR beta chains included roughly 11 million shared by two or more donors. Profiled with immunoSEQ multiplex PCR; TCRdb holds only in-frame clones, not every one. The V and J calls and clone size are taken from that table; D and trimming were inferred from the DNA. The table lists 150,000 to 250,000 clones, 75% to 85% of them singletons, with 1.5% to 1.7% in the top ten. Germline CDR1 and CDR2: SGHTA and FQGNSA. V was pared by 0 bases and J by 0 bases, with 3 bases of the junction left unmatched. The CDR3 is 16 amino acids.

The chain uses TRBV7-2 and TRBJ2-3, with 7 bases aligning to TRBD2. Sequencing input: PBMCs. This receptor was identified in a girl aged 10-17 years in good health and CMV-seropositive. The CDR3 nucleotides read TGTGCCAGCAGCTTAGCGGGGGGGATTAGCACAGATACGCAGTATTTT. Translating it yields CASSLAGGISTDTQYF. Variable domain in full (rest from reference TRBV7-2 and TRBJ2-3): GAGVSQSPSNKVTEKGKDVELRCDPISGHTALYWYRQSLGQGLEFLIYFQGNSAPDKSGLPSDRFSAERTGGSVSTLTIQRTQQEDSAVYLCASSLAGGISTDTQYFGPGTRLTVL.